This T cell receptor (beta chain) was sequenced in a study of T cell responses to AZD1222 COVID-19 vaccine. Overall study findings and caveats: At baseline, just a handful of AZD1222 recipients tested seropositive.

CDR1 is MNHEY, CDR2 SMNVEV, per germline (reference sequence). V was cut by 6 bases and J by 2 bases, with 14 bases left in between. The length of the CDR3 is 16 residues. The data were produced by immunoSEQ multiplex PCR, yet TCRdb's version contains in-frame clones alone and is incomplete. The data contain around 120,000 clones, 92% of them seen just once; the ten biggest clones take up about 14%. Turning to this clone: No antigen is known for it.

The specimen comprised peripheral blood, sampled on day 0 of AZD1222 vaccination. This chain connects TRBV27 to TRBJ1-6; no reliable D call. The TCR originated in an adult in good health. The CDR3 bases are TGTGCCAGCAGCCGTCAATCTTCGCCCTATAATTCACCCCTCCACTTT. Amino acid sequence: CASSRQSSPYNSPLHF.